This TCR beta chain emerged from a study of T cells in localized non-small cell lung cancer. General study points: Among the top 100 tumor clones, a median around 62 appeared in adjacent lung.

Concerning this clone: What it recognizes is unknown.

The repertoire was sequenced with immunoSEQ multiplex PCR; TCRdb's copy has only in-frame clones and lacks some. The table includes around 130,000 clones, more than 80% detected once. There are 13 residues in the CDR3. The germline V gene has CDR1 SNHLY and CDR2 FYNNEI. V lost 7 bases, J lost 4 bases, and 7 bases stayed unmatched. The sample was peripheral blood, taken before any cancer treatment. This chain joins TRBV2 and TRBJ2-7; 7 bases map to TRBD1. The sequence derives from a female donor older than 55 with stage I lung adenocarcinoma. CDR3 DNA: TGTGCCAGCAAAATGGACAGGTTGTACGAGCAGTACTTC. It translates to CASKMDRLYEQYF.